The 25 T cell receptor beta chains below were found in one sample sequenced in a study of a mutant IDH1 vaccine in newly diagnosed glioma. TCRdb keeps only in-frame clones here, not all; method: immunoSEQ multiplex PCR. The data contain tens of thousands of clones, about 78% of them singletons. The sample's time point: baseline, week 1 (first vaccination visit). Treatment meaning: pre-vaccination baseline after standard-of-care therapy. The sequences come from PBMCs, collected from a glioma patient treated with radiotherapy, temozolomide or both. Every receptor here comes from a man aged 35 to 55 with glioma. Some clones in this sample may be carry-over from other donors' samples.

This chain joins TRBV6-6 and TRBJ2-3, with D possibly TRBD2 on 7 matching bases. Germline V gives CDR1 MNHNY, CDR2 SVGAGI (reference sequence). V was trimmed by 2 bases and J by 4 bases, leaving 13 bases between them. CDR3 length equals 15 residues. CDR3 region: CASSYAGGGPDTQYF. As DNA, the CDR3 is TGTGCCAGCAGTTACGCTGGGGGGGGCCCAGATACGCAGTATTTT.

The table lists this clone with a few counts. The rearrangement uses TRBV9 and TRBJ1-2; D unclear. Germline V lookup: CDR1 SGDLS, CDR2 YYNGEE. This CDR3 has 14 amino acids. Trimming cost V 0 bases and J 2 bases, with 8 bases left between them. CDR3 loop: CASSVDGGNYGYTF. The CDR3 coding sequence is TGTGCCAGCAGCGTAGATGGAGGGAACTATGGCTACACCTTC.

The rearrangement joins TRBV5-8 to TRBJ2-5; tentative D call: TRBD1 (7 bases). This CDR3 spans 13 amino acids. Germline V gene data show CDR1 as SGHTS and CDR2 as YDEGEE. Deletions cut 3 bases from V and 5 bases from J, with 11 bases between. CDR3 protein: CASSSRGVETQYF. CDR3 DNA sequence: TGTGCCAGCAGCTCCAGGGGGGTGGAGACCCAGTACTTC.

The rearrangement joins TRBV5-8 to TRBJ1-1, with D unresolved. From germline, CDR1 is SGHTS and CDR2 YDEGEE. Trimming left V 3 bases short and J 11 bases short, with 11 bases between. This CDR3 is built from 11 residues. The chain's CDR3 is CASSSGWWAFF. In nucleotides, the CDR3 is TGTGCCAGCAGCTCCGGTTGGTGGGCTTTCTTT.

The CDR3 region is CASSIDRGDGTDTQYF. The CDR3 DNA reads as TGTGCCAGTAGTATCGACAGGGGGGATGGGACAGATACGCAGTATTTT. The chain couples TRBV19 to TRBJ2-3; TRBD1 matches at 9 bases. V lost 3 bases and J lost 3; bases outside the gene matches: 7. Germline loops: CDR1 LNHDA, CDR2 SQIVND (reference sequence). The CDR3 runs 16 residues.

This clone has just a few counts. The chain couples TRBV6-1 to TRBJ1-5; D call uncertain. CDR3 length: 12 residues. V lost 7 bases, J lost 4 bases, and 8 bases lay in between. Germline CDR1 reads MNHNS; CDR2 reads SASEGT. CDR3 sequence: CASNKENQPQHF. CDR3 DNA sequence: TGTGCCAGCAATAAGGAAAATCAGCCCCAGCATTTT.

This clone was observed a few times. This chain connects TRBV6-1 to TRBJ1-1; D is unresolved. Trimming removed 6 bases at V and 3 bases at J, with 14 bases between. Germline CDR1 reads MNHNS; CDR2 reads SASEGT. The CDR3 contains 14 residues. As DNA, the CDR3 is TGTGCCAGCAGCTTGTCAGTGACCGACACTGAAGCTTTCTTT. Its translation is CASSLSVTDTEAFF.

The J gene is TRBJ2-7, the V gene TRBV15, with 7 bases fitting TRBD1. V trimming: 0 bases; J trimming: 2 bases; junction bases outside the gene matches: 4. Per germline, CDR1 LNHNV and CDR2 YYDKDF (reference sequence). The CDR3 has 15 amino acids. The CDR3 spells CATSREWTGTYEQYF. CDR3 coding DNA: TGTGCCACCAGCAGAGAATGGACAGGAACCTACGAGCAGTACTTC.

In DNA form, the CDR3 reads TGTGCCAGCAGCGAGACGGGACAGGGCACAGATACGCAGTATTTT. Translated: CASSETGQGTDTQYF. The rearrangement uses TRBV9 and TRBJ2-3, with 8 bases aligning to TRBD1. The germline V gene has CDR1 SGDLS and CDR2 YYNGEE. The ends lost 3 bases at V and 1 base at J; junction bases unmatched: 4. The CDR3 sequence is 15 residues long.

This chain connects TRBV20-1 to TRBJ1-1; D gene uncertain. Germline V gene lookup returns CDR1 DFQATT and CDR2 SNEGSKA (reference sequence). There are 11 residues in the CDR3. CDR3 protein: CSLPGNTEAFF. CDR3 sequence (DNA): TGCAGCCTACCAGGGAACACTGAAGCTTTCTTT.

Here the CDR3 reads CASSRGGWDKNIQYF. The CDR3 DNA reads TGCGCCAGCTCCCGGGGAGGGTGGGACAAAAACATTCAGTACTTC. J is TRBJ2-4 and V is TRBV5-1; 7 nucleotides line up with TRBD2. Germline V gives CDR1 SGHRS, CDR2 YFSETQ. The CDR3 runs to 15 residues. V shed 7 bases, J shed 3 bases, and the junction held 10 bases outside the gene matches. The whole variable domain, remainder taken from reference TRBV5-1 and TRBJ2-4, is KAGVTQTPRYLIKTRGQQVTLSCSPISGHRSVSWYQQTPGQGLQFLFEYFSETQRNKGNFPGRFSGRQFSNSRSEMNVSTLELGDSALYLCASSRGGWDKNIQYFGAGTRLSVL.

The chain couples TRBV9 to TRBJ1-4, with 11 nucleotides matching TRBD1. CDR1 and CDR2 from the germline V gene are SGDLS and YYNGEE. This CDR3 region has 15 residues. J lost 8 bases, V lost 3 bases, and 6 bases had no gene match. CDR3 protein: CASSDRTGGREKLFF. CDR3 sequence (DNA): TGTGCCAGCAGCGACCGGACAGGGGGCCGAGAAAAACTGTTTTTT.

In DNA form, the CDR3 reads TGTGCCATCAAAGGAGAGGGAGAGACCCAGTACTTC. Amino acid sequence: CAIKGEGETQYF. This rearrangement joins TRBV10-3 to TRBJ2-5, with D perhaps TRBD2 (5 bases). This CDR3 spans 12 amino acids. Germline V gene lookup returns CDR1 ENHRY and CDR2 SYGVKD. The V end lost 7 bases, the J end lost 4 bases, and 10 bases lay between the germline ends.

This chain links TRBV9 with TRBJ1-5, with TRBD1 as a possible D gene (5 bases). The V end lost 0 bases, the J end lost 7 bases, and 11 bases lay between the germline ends. This CDR3 spans 14 amino acids. The germline gives CDR1 SGDLS, CDR2 YYNGEE. CDR3 residues: CASSVGPGGQPQHF. CDR3 nucleotides: TGTGCCAGCAGCGTAGGACCCGGGGGACAGCCCCAGCATTTT.

The V call is TRBV7-9, the J call TRBJ1-2, with D unresolved. The CDR3 loop spans 16 amino acids. Trimming pared 5 bases from V and 4 bases from J, leaving 20 bases between. The V gene's germline CDR1 is SEHNR and CDR2 FQNEAQ (reference sequence). Here the CDR3 reads CASSPKDVMIAYGYTF. Here the CDR3 DNA reads TGTGCCAGCAGCCCGAAAGACGTAATGATCGCCTATGGCTACACCTTC. Drawing the rest from reference TRBV7-9 and TRBJ1-2, the complete variable domain is DTGVSQNPRHKITKRGQNVTFRCDPISEHNRLYWYRQTLGQGPEFLTYFQNEAQLEKSRLLSDRFSAERPKGSFSTLEIQRTEQGDSAMYLCASSPKDVMIAYGYTFGSGTRLTVV.

This clone has a handful of counts. V gene TRBV6-1 combines with J gene TRBJ2-7, with D possibly matching TRBD1 (5 bases). Germline values: CDR1 MNHNS, CDR2 SASEGT. Between the trimmed V and J ends, which lost 8 bases and 7 bases, there was a span of 9 bases. The CDR3 has 10 amino acids. As DNA, the CDR3 is TGTGCCAGCGGGGCCGAGGAGCAGTACTTC. This codes for CASGAEEQYF.

This CDR3 reads CASSFSQETQYF. The CDR3 DNA reads TGTGCCAGCAGCTTTAGTCAGGAGACCCAGTACTTC. The chain uses TRBV7-9 and TRBJ2-5; D not resolved. CDR1 SEHNR and CDR2 FQNEAQ come from the germline V gene (reference sequence). The CDR3 covers 12 residues. V lost 3 bases to trimming and J lost 5 bases, with 7 bases between them.

This clone was recorded only once. This chain connects TRBV6-5 to TRBJ1-3; D uncertain. The length of the CDR3 is 13 residues. From germline, CDR1 is MNHEY and CDR2 SVGAGI. V lost 6 bases, J lost 8 bases, and 14 bases lay in between. CDR3 amino acids: CASSALASYTIYF. The DNA of the CDR3 is TGTGCCAGCAGCGCTCTGGCTAGTTACACCATATATTTT.

The chain combines TRBV2 with TRBJ2-7; perhaps TRBD2 as D (5 bases). This CDR3 spans 13 amino acids. The V and J ends lost 6 bases and 6 bases respectively, with 15 bases between them. Germline-derived CDR1 and CDR2 are SNHLY and FYNNEI. CDR3 residues: CASRGLALGEQYF. CDR3 DNA: TGTGCCAGCAGGGGCCTAGCCCTGGGCGAGCAGTACTTC. Variable domain in full (rest from reference TRBV2 and TRBJ2-7): EPEVTQTPSHQVTQMGQEVILRCVPISNHLYFYWYRQILGQKVEFLVSFYNNEISEKSEIFDDQFSVERPDGSNFTLKIRSTKLEDSAMYFCASRGLALGEQYFGPGTRLTVT.

This clone is labeled large. The chain links TRBV5-4 to TRBJ2-1; 8 positions agree with TRBD2. From germline, CDR1 is SGHNT and CDR2 YYREEE (reference sequence). This CDR3 has 14 amino acids. Trimming removed 2 bases from V and 6 bases from J; junction bases left unmatched: 4. In DNA, the CDR3 is TGTGCCAGCAGCTTAATAGCGGGGATCAATGAGCAGTTCTTC. It specifies CASSLIAGINEQFF.

This rearrangement joins TRBV2 to TRBJ1-2; 7 bases agree with TRBD1. Germline-derived CDR1 and CDR2 are SNHLY and FYNNEI. J gave up 8 bases and V 5 bases, and 8 bases lay outside the gene matches. The CDR3 is 13 residues long. The CDR3 loop reads CASSKDRVGGYTF. CDR3 coding DNA: TGTGCCAGCAGTAAAGACAGGGTCGGGGGCTACACCTTC.

The J gene is TRBJ2-2, the V gene TRBV7-8; no firm D call. V lost 5 bases and J 6 bases, leaving 13 bases between the germline ends. This CDR3 contains 14 residues. Germline V gives CDR1 SGHVS, CDR2 FQNEAQ. In nucleotides, the CDR3 is TGTGCCAGCAGCCCAAGCGCTTGGGCCGGGGAGCTGTTTTTT. Translating gives CASSPSAWAGELFF. Drawing the rest from reference TRBV7-8 and TRBJ2-2, the complete variable domain is GAGVSQSPRYKVAKRGQDVALRCDPISGHVSLFWYQQALGQGPEFLTYFQNEAQLDKSGLPSDRFFAERPEGSVSTLKIQRTQQEDSAVYLCASSPSAWAGELFFGEGSRLTVL.

The V call is TRBV19, the J call TRBJ1-4, with 7 bases matching TRBD1. J was trimmed by 7 bases and V by 7 bases; bases with no gene match: 9. CDR3 length equals 14 residues. Germline CDR1 LNHDA, CDR2 SQIVND (reference sequence). CDR3 in amino acids: CASTPAGGAEKLFF. DNA for the CDR3: TGTGCCAGTACCCCGGCAGGGGGGGCTGAAAAACTGTTTTTT.

This clone was seen a handful of times. The chain combines TRBV4-1 with TRBJ1-1, with D unclear. The CDR3 consists of 13 residues. Germline V gene lookup returns CDR1 MGHRA and CDR2 YSYEKL. The ends were cut back, 0 bases at V and 4 bases at J, with 6 bases in the middle. This CDR3 is CASSQDRSTEAFF. CDR3 bases: TGCGCCAGCAGCCAAGATCGGAGCACTGAAGCTTTCTTT.

This chain joins TRBV19 and TRBJ1-5; TRBD1 matches at 9 bases. V lost 4 bases and J lost 1; bases outside the gene matches: 5. The CDR3 is 16 residues long. Germline V gene sequence: CDR1 LNHDA, CDR2 SQIVND (reference sequence). The DNA of the CDR3 is TGTGCCAGTAGTACTGGACAGGGGTCGAGCAATCAGCCCCAGCATTTT. Translation: CASSTGQGSSNQPQHF.